The sequence of this TCR beta chain was determined in a study of Ad26.COV2.S vaccination and SARS-CoV-2 variants. The germline V and J ends were trimmed by 8 bases and 7 bases, with 10 bases remaining between them. CDR1 KGHDR and CDR2 SFDVKD come from the germline V gene. The CDR3 length is 11 residues. Worth noting for this clone: Antigen: not known.

Study observations and caveats: Analyses that measured TCR breadth and depth may have underestimated total T cell responses.

The treatment was: 15 to 20 received Ad26.COV2.S at low or high dose, single or two shots; about 5 received placebo; per-sample allocation not given. After the first vaccine or placebo injection, samples were drawn on day 63. The method was immunoSEQ multiplex PCR; TCRdb's version includes in-frame clones alone and lacks a portion of them. Among around 300,000 clones listed, around 88% were seen once. The starting material was peripheral blood, obtained in a trial of Ad26.COV2.S vaccine versus placebo. This TCR came from a person aged 18 to 65 who received the Ad26.COV2.S COVID-19 vaccine or a placebo. This chain connects TRBV24-1 to TRBJ1-1; D unresolved. CDR3 protein: CATKKRGEAFF. The CDR3 coding sequence is TGTGCCACCAAAAAGCGGGGTGAAGCTTTCTTT.